The subject of this entry is one T cell receptor beta chain. The target antigen is unknown. At one of its ends the junction is not consistent with the germline gene, which may arise from a read error. Germline-derived CDR1 and CDR2 are SSHAT and FNYEAQ (reference sequence). The CDR3 spans 17 residues. The data are from a study of T-cell reconstitution after alpha-beta-depleted transplantation in children. Overall study results and limits: Some patients showed high day-60 TCRbeta diversity, which derived from surviving recipient T cells and thymic progenitors. One year after transplant, T-cell counts and diversity came mostly from newly produced T cells.

The authors prepared the TCRbeta library with unique molecular identifiers. MiXCR, run by TCRdb on the PCR reads, gives a single entry per CDR3 protein. The sample holds hundreds of thousands of distinct CDR3 sequences, 15% to 20% seen once. This chain connects TRBV7-7 to TRBJ2-5; D gene uncertain. The source is a male patient aged 2-15 years who had a stem cell transplant for acute lymphoblastic leukemia, so the T cells may come from the graft donor. Sample: PBMCs, mostly from graft donor cells, taken 360 days after TCRalphabeta/CD19-depleted stem cell transplant. The CDR3 bases are TGTGCTAGCAGCGCCCAAGCCCCCAGCACCGCACAAGAGACCCAGTACTTC. Amino acids: CASSAQAPSTAQETQYF.